Following are 11 T cell receptor beta chains from one sample sequenced in a study of T cell responses to AZD1222 COVID-19 vaccine. Generated by immunoSEQ multiplex PCR, the TCRdb table keeps only in-frame clones and is missing some. The sample lists about 82,000 clones; 90% were seen once. The sequencing used peripheral blood, collected on day 0 of AZD1222 vaccination. The receptors originated from an adult in good health.

V is TRBV16 and J is TRBJ2-7; D is possibly TRBD2 (6 bases). Deletions cut 0 bases from V and 1 base from J, with 13 bases between. The CDR3 runs to 16 residues. The V gene's germline CDR1 is KGHSY and CDR2 FQNENV. CDR3 loop: CASSQSASGRSYEQYF. In DNA form, the CDR3 reads TGTGCCAGCAGCCAATCAGCGTCAGGGAGGTCCTACGAGCAGTACTTC.

The chain joins TRBV7-9 to TRBJ2-3; 9 bases are a match to TRBD2. The germline V gene has CDR1 SEHNR and CDR2 FQNEAQ (reference sequence). CDR3 length equals 17 residues. J lost 1 base, V lost 3 bases, and 8 bases had no gene match. CDR3 loop: CASSLGAERGGTDTQYF. The CDR3 DNA follows: TGTGCCAGCAGCTTGGGCGCTGAGCGGGGGGGCACAGATACGCAGTATTTT.

The chain uses TRBV19 and TRBJ1-5; D remains unclear. CDR1 is LNHDA and CDR2 is SQIVND in the germline V gene (reference sequence). V was pared by 7 bases and J by 2 bases, with 9 bases between. The CDR3 covers 13 residues. This CDR3 is CASKIKGNQPQHF. The CDR3 region has the DNA TGTGCCAGTAAAATCAAGGGCAATCAGCCCCAGCATTTT. Full variable domain (missing parts from reference TRBV19 and TRBJ1-5): DGGITQSPKYLFRKEGQNVTLSCEQNLNHDAMYWYRQDPGQGLRLIYYSQIVNDFQKGDIAEGYSVSREKKESFPLTVTSAQKNPTAFYLCASKIKGNQPQHFGDGTRLSIL.

The chain links TRBV19 to TRBJ2-7; 12 bases agree with TRBD1. This CDR3 has 15 amino acids. CDR1 LNHDA and CDR2 SQIVND come from the germline V gene (reference sequence). V was clipped by 5 bases and J by 6 bases; unmatched bases: 8. This chain's CDR3 is CASSAPGQGAFEQYF. The CDR3 coding sequence is TGTGCCAGTAGTGCTCCGGGACAGGGGGCTTTCGAGCAGTACTTC.

The V and J genes are TRBV27 and TRBJ2-2, with D perhaps assigned TRBD1 or TRBD2 (5 bases each). Germline CDR1 is MNHEY and CDR2 is SMNVEV (reference sequence). The ends were cut back, 5 bases at V and 3 bases at J, with 13 bases in the middle. This CDR3 is 15 amino acids long. CDR3 in amino acids: CASSPWDGYTGELFF. DNA of the CDR3: TGTGCCAGCAGTCCCTGGGACGGGTACACCGGGGAGCTGTTTTTT.

The chain links TRBV7-8 to TRBJ1-2, with D possibly TRBD1 on 6 matching bases. The CDR3 loop spans 15 amino acids. Per germline, CDR1 SGHVS and CDR2 FQNEAQ. V lost 5 bases and J lost 8, with 21 bases in between. The CDR3 protein is CASSPGGRGGGGYTF. CDR3 in DNA: TGTGCCAGCAGCCCTGGGGGCAGGGGCGGAGGGGGCTACACCTTC.

This chain links TRBV6-6 with TRBJ1-2, with D possibly matching TRBD1 (6 bases). Germline V lookup: CDR1 MNHNY, CDR2 SVGAGI (reference sequence). The CDR3 sequence is 15 residues long. Deletions cut 5 bases from V and 0 bases from J, with 13 bases between. The CDR3 protein is CASSPAGATNYGYTF. In DNA form, the CDR3 reads TGTGCCAGCAGTCCGGCAGGGGCAACTAACTATGGCTACACCTTC.

The chain is built from TRBV6-5 and TRBJ2-1, with 10 nucleotides matching TRBD2. The CDR3 covers 15 residues. The V gene's germline CDR1 is MNHEY and CDR2 SVGAGI. Losses at the gene ends were 6 bases for V and 4 bases for J; bases not matched to a gene: 6. The CDR3 is CASRLSGGEYNEQFF. CDR3 coding DNA: TGTGCCAGCAGACTGAGCGGGGGGGAATACAATGAGCAGTTCTTC.

J is TRBJ2-3 and V is TRBV27; the match to TRBD2 covers 11 bases. The germline V gene encodes CDR1 MNHEY and CDR2 SMNVEV (reference sequence). The CDR3 is 16 amino acids. The trim removed 3 bases at V and 5 bases at J, leaving 7 bases unmatched. The CDR3 region has the DNA TGTGCCAGCAGTTTTGGGCTAGCGGGGGGCGGAGATACGCAGTATTTT. Amino acids: CASSFGLAGGGDTQYF.

This clone was observed a handful of times. The chain carries TRBV3-1 (or the pseudogene TRBV3-2) and TRBJ2-7; D unresolved. This CDR3 is built from 13 residues. Trimming pared 4 bases from V and 1 base from J, leaving 8 bases between. Germline V gene sequence: CDR1 LGHDT, CDR2 YNNKEL (reference sequence). This CDR3 is CASSLHVSYEQYF. The CDR3 bases are TGTGCCAGCAGCCTTCATGTTTCCTACGAGCAGTACTTC.

The rearrangement joins TRBV9 to TRBJ1-4; possible D gene TRBD1, 5 bases. Trimming took off 7 bases at V and 4 bases at J, with 14 bases between the two ends. The CDR3 totals 14 residues. The germline CDR1 and CDR2 sequences are SGDLS and YYNGEE. The CDR3 protein is CASAPAGVNEKLFF. CDR3 in DNA: TGTGCCAGCGCCCCGGCGGGGGTTAATGAAAAACTGTTTTTT. Supplemented by reference TRBV9 and TRBJ1-4, the full variable domain reads DSGVTQTPKHLITATGQRVTLRCSPRSGDLSVYWYQQSLDQGLQFLIQYYNGEERAKGNILERFSAQQFPDLHSELNLSSLELGDSALYFCASAPAGVNEKLFFGSGTQLSVL.